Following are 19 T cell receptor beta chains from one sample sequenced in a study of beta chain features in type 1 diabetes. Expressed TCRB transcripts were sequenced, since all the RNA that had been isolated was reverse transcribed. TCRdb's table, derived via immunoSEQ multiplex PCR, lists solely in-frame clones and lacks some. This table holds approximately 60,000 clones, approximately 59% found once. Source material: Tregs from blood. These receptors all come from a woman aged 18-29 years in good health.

In nucleotides, the CDR3 is TGCGCCAGCAGCTTGGGTCAGGGGGCCATGAACACTGAAGCTTTCTTT. Translation: CASSLGQGAMNTEAFF. V usage is TRBV5-1 and J usage is TRBJ1-1; the match to TRBD1 covers 8 bases. From germline, CDR1 is SGHRS and CDR2 YFSETQ. The CDR3 has 16 amino acids. J gave up 0 bases and V 0 bases, and 4 bases lay outside the gene matches.

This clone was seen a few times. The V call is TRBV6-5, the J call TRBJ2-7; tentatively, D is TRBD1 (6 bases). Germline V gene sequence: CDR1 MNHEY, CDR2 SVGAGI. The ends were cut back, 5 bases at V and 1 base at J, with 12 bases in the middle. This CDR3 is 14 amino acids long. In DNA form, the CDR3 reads TGTGCCAGCAGTCCCCGGACAGAGTCCTACGAGCAGTACTTC. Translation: CASSPRTESYEQYF.

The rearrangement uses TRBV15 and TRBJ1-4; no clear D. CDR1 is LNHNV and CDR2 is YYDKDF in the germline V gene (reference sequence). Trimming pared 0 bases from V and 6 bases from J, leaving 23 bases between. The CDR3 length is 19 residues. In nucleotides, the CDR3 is TGTGCCACCAGCAGAGATTTCTCACCGGCCTTGGGGAGGGATGAAAAACTGTTTTTT. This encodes CATSRDFSPALGRDEKLFF.

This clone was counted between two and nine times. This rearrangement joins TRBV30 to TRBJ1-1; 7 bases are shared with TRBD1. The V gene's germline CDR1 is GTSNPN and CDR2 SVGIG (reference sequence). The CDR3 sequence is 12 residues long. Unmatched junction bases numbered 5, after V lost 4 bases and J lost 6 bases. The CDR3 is CAWNRGGSEAFF. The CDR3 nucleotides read TGTGCCTGGAACAGGGGTGGTTCTGAAGCTTTCTTT.

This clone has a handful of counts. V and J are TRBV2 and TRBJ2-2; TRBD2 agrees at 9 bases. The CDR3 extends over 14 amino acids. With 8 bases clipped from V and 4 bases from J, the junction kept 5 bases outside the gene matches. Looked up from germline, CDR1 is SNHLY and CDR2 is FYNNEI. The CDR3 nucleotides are TGTGCCAGCGTAGGGACTAGCAGCACCGGGGAGCTGTTTTTT. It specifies CASVGTSSTGELFF.

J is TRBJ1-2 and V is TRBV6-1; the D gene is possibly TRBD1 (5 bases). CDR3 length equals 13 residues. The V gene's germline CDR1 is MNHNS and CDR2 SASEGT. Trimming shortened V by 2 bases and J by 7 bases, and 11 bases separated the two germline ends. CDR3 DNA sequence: TGTGCCAGCAGTGAATGGGTAGGGGTTGGCTACACCTTC. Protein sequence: CASSEWVGVGYTF.

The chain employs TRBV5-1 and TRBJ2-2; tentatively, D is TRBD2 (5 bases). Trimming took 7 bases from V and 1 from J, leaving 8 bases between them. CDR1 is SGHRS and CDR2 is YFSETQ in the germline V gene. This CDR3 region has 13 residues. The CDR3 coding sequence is TGCGCCAGCTCGGCGGGGAACACCGGGGAGCTGTTTTTT. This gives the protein CASSAGNTGELFF.

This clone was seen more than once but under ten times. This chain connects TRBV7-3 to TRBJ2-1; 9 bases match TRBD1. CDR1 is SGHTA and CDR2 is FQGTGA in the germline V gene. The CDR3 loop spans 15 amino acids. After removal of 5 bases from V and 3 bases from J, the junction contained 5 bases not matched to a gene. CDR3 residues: CASSQGGQGYNEQFF. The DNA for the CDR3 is TGTGCCAGCAGCCAGGGGGGACAGGGCTACAATGAGCAGTTCTTC. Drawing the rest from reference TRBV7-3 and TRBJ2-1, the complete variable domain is GAGVSQTPSNKVTEKGKYVELRCDPISGHTALYWYRQSLGQGPEFLIYFQGTGAADDSGLPNDRFFAVRPEGSVSTLKIQRTERGDSAVYLCASSQGGQGYNEQFFGPGTRLTVL.

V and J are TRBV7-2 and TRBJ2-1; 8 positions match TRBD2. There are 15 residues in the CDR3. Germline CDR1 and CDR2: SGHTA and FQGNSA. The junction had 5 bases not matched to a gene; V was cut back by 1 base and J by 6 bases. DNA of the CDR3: TGTGCCAGCAGCTTAGGCGGGGGGCGAGGCAATGAGCAGTTCTTC. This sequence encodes CASSLGGGRGNEQFF.

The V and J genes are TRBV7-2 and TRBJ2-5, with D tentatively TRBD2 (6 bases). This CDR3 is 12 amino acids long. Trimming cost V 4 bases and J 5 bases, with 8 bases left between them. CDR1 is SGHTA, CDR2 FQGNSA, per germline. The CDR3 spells CASSSGAETQYF. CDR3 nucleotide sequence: TGTGCCAGCAGCTCGGGAGCGGAGACCCAGTACTTC.

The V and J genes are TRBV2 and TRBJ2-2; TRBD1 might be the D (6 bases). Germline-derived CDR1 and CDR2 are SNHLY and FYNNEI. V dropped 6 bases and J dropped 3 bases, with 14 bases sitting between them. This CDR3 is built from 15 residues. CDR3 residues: CASRVDRQYTGELFF. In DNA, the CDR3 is TGTGCCAGCAGGGTGGACAGACAGTACACCGGGGAGCTGTTTTTT.

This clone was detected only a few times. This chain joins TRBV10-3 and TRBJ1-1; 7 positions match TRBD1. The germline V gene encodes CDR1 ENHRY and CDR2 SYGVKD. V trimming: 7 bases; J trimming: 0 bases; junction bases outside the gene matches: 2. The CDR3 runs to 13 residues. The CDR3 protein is CAITGQVNTEAFF. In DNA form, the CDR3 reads TGTGCCATCACCGGACAGGTGAACACTGAAGCTTTCTTT.

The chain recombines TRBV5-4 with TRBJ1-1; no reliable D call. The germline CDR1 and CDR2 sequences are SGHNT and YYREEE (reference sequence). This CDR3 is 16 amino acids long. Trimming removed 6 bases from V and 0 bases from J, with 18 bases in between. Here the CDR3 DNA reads TGTGCCAGCAACCCCGGCTTGGGCAGTTTGAACACTGAAGCTTTCTTT. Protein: CASNPGLGSLNTEAFF.

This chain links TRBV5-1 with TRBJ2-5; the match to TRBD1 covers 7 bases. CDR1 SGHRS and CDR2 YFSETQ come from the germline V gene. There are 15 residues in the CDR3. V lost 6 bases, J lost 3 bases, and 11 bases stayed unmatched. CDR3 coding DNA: TGCGCCAGCACTAAGGGGGCTAGCAGTGAAGAGACCCAGTACTTC. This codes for CASTKGASSEETQYF.

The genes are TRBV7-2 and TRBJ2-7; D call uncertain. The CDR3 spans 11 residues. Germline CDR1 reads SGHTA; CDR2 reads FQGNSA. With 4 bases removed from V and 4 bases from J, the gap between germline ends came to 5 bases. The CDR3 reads CASSSYYEQYF. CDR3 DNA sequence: TGTGCCAGCAGCTCCTATTACGAGCAGTACTTC.

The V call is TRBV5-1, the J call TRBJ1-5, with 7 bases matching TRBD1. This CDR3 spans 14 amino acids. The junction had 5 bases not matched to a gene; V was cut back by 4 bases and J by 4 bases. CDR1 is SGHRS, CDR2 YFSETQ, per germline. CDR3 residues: CASSPTGENQPQHF. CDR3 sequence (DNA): TGCGCCAGCAGCCCTACAGGGGAGAATCAGCCCCAGCATTTT. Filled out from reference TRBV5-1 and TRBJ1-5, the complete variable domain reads KAGVTQTPRYLIKTRGQQVTLSCSPISGHRSVSWYQQTPGQGLQFLFEYFSETQRNKGNFPGRFSGRQFSNSRSEMNVSTLELGDSALYLCASSPTGENQPQHFGDGTRLSIL.

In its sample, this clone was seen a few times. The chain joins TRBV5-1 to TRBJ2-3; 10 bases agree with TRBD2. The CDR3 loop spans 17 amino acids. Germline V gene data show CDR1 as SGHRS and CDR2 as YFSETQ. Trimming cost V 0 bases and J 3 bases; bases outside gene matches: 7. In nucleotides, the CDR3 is TGCGCCAGCAGCTTGGCGCTGGCTAGCGGGGGTACAGATACGCAGTATTTT. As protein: CASSLALASGGTDTQYF.

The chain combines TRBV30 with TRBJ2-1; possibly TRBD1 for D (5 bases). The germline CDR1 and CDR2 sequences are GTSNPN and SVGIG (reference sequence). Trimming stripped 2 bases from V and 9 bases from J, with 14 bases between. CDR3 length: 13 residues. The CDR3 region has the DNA TGTGCCTGGAGTACATCAGGGCAAGGTGAGCAGTTCTTC. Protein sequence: CAWSTSGQGEQFF.

The CDR3 protein is CATSRDRNPTAYGYTF. In nucleotides, the CDR3 is TGTGCCACCAGCAGGGATAGGAACCCCACAGCCTATGGCTACACCTTC. The V gene is TRBV15, the J gene TRBJ1-2; D unresolved. The V and J ends lost 3 bases and 4 bases respectively, with 18 bases between them. The germline gives CDR1 LNHNV, CDR2 YYDKDF (reference sequence). The CDR3 consists of 16 residues.